This is a list of T cell receptor beta chains from one sample in a study of blood T cell repertoires in COVID-19. Using immunoSEQ multiplex PCR, the repertoire was profiled, and TCRdb retains in-frame clones only, with some absent. Among 270,000 or so clones listed, roughly 87% were seen once. The sequencing sample was made of peripheral blood. The receptor set was obtained from a human donor in a cohort sampled during active COVID-19. Each CDR3 is given with its conserved first and last residue. The D gene is left open where the match is weak. The listing skips clone size in some rows; elsewhere it reads once, few, many or a size class.

v_call,clone_size,d_call,j_call,cdr3_nt,cdr3_aa
TRBV14,-,TRBD2,TRBJ2-1,TGTGCCAGCAGCCAAGGGGGAAGCGGGGGTGAGCAGTTCTTC,CASSQGGSGGEQFF
TRBV4-1,many,-,TRBJ2-4,TGCGCCAGCAGCCAAGATAACAACATAGCCAAAAACATTCAGTACTTC,CASSQDNNIAKNIQYF
TRBV3-1/TRBV3-2,once,-,TRBJ1-1,TGTGCCAGCAGACAACTTGGCGGTGGGACTGAAGCTTTCTTT,CASRQLGGGTEAFF
TRBV2,-,-,TRBJ1-5,TGTGCCAGCAGTAACGCAGGTATGAATCAGCCCCAGCATTTT,CASSNAGMNQPQHF
TRBV6-5,-,TRBD2,TRBJ2-1,TGTGCCAGCACTTCCCTTAGCGGGAGACGACTTGAGCAGTTCTTC,CASTSLSGRRLEQFF
TRBV6-2/TRBV6-3,-,-,TRBJ2-3,TGTGCCAGCAGTTACCCGGGAGAAGGGGTTTATACGCAGTATTTT,CASSYPGEGVYTQYF
TRBV18,-,-,TRBJ2-1,TGTGCCAGCTCACCCAGAGCCCGGGGGTACTACAATGAGCAGTTCTTC,CASSPRARGYYNEQFF
TRBV7-6,-,-,TRBJ2-1,TGTGCCAGCAGCTTGCGCTACACTACACACAATGAGCAGTTCTTC,CASSLRYTTHNEQFF
TRBV3-1/TRBV3-2,-,-,TRBJ1-2,TGTGCCAGCAGCCCCGCTAACTATGGCTACACCTTC,CASSPANYGYTF
TRBV4-1,-,-,TRBJ2-2,TGCGCCAGCAGCCAAGGACTAGCGAACACCGGGGAGCTGTTTTTT,CASSQGLANTGELFF
TRBV6-5,-,-,TRBJ1-1,TGTGCCAGCAGCCTAGACGGTCTAAGGCGTGAAGCTTTCTTT,CASSLDGLRREAFF